Shown below are 28 T cell receptor beta chains from a single sample sequenced in a study of neurological immune-mediated disorders. MiXCR, run by TCRdb on the 5' RACE reads, gives a single entry per CDR3 protein. The sample has nearly 30,000 distinct CDR3 sequences; 12% are singletons. The sequencing input was PBMCs. The receptors here all came from an older woman in good health.

There are many counts of this clonotype. The chain links TRBV9 to TRBJ2-2; perhaps TRBD1 as D (6 bases). The CDR3 has 15 residues. Germline values: CDR1 SGDLS, CDR2 YYNGEE. Trimming removed 2 bases at V and 0 bases at J, with 8 bases between. This CDR3 reads CASSVRTANTGELFF. The CDR3 nucleotides are TGTGCCAGCAGCGTGAGGACAGCGAACACCGGGGAGCTGTTTTTT.

At least ten counts were recorded for this clonotype. The rearrangement joins TRBV28 to TRBJ1-1, with D possibly TRBD1 on 6 matching bases. There are 12 residues in the CDR3. CDR1 MDHEN and CDR2 SYDVKM come from the germline V gene. Deletions cut 7 bases from V and 7 bases from J, with 13 bases between. The CDR3 DNA follows: TGTGCCAGCACCTCCAACAGGGTTGAAGCTTTCTTT. Its protein is CASTSNRVEAFF.

Ten or more counts support this clonotype. This chain uses TRBV5-1 with TRBJ2-7, with 7 bases fitting TRBD1. The V gene's germline CDR1 is SGHRS and CDR2 YFSETQ. This CDR3 is built from 14 residues. V lost 4 bases and J lost 0; bases outside the gene matches: 4. In DNA, the CDR3 is TGCGCCAGCAGCCCCGGGACAGCCTCCTACGAGCAGTACTTC. It specifies CASSPGTASYEQYF.

This sequence joins TRBV12-3 or TRBV12-4 and TRBJ1-2; tentative D call: TRBD1 (5 bases). This CDR3 contains 15 residues. V was clipped by 8 bases and J by 0 bases, with 16 bases between them. The CDR3 sequence is CASAISTEANYGYTF. As DNA, the CDR3 is TGTGCCAGCGCAATTTCGACAGAGGCTAACTATGGCTACACCTTC.

This clonotype was seen repeatedly, ten times or more. The rearrangement joins TRBV5-5 to TRBJ2-1; no clear D gene. With 2 bases removed from V and 4 bases from J, the gap between germline ends came to 4 bases. The CDR3 has 12 residues. Germline assignment: CDR1 SGHKS and CDR2 YYEKEE (reference sequence). The CDR3, as DNA: TGTGCCAGCAGCTTTGCATACAATGAGCAGTTCTTC. Translating it yields CASSFAYNEQFF.

This clonotype was seen many times. The chain has TRBV18 and TRBJ1-1; TRBD1 might be the D (5 bases). V was clipped by 1 base and J by 3 bases, with 12 bases between them. In germline, CDR1 is KGHSH, CDR2 LQKENI. The CDR3 consists of 15 residues. Written as DNA, the CDR3 is TGTGCCAGCTCACCACGAACAGGAGGGGACACTGAAGCTTTCTTT. This codes for CASSPRTGGDTEAFF.

This clonotype was seen many times. This chain links TRBV7-2 with TRBJ1-1; 9 bases fit TRBD1. Germline trimming cut 4 bases from V and 0 bases from J; bases unmatched to any gene: 3. The CDR3 is 15 amino acids. Germline CDR1 SGHTA, CDR2 FQGNSA. As DNA, the CDR3 is TGTGCCAGCAGCTGGACAGGGGTAATGAACACTGAAGCTTTCTTT. This translates into CASSWTGVMNTEAFF.

This clonotype was counted at least ten times. V usage is TRBV29-1 and J usage is TRBJ2-5; TRBD2 agrees at 8 bases. The CDR3 loop spans 12 amino acids. Per the germline V gene, CDR1 is SQVTM and CDR2 is ANQGSEA. The V segment lost 4 bases and the J segment 7 bases; nucleotides outside the gene matches: 5. In DNA form, the CDR3 reads TGCAGCGTTGGACTAGCGCACCGGACCCAGTACTTC. It is translated as CSVGLAHRTQYF. The whole variable domain, remainder taken from reference TRBV29-1 and TRBJ2-5, is SAVISQKPSRDICQRGTSLTIQCQVDSQVTMMFWYRQQPGQSLTLIATANQGSEATYESGFVIDKFPISRPNLTFSTLTVSNMSPEDSSIYLCSVGLAHRTQYFGPGTRLLVL.

This clonotype has only a few counts. V is TRBV4-3 and J is TRBJ1-2; TRBD1 matches at 8 bases. Germline CDR1 LGHNA, CDR2 YSLEER. The CDR3 runs to 17 residues. The trim removed 0 bases at V and 0 bases at J, leaving 6 bases unmatched. The CDR3 DNA is TGCGCCAGCAGCCAAGATCTTGTGGACAGGGCTAACTATGGCTACACCTTC. It translates to CASSQDLVDRANYGYTF.

This clonotype was counted ten times or more. V gene TRBV12-3 or TRBV12-4 combines with J gene TRBJ1-5; 12 bases are a match to TRBD1. The CDR3 consists of 15 residues. V was pared by 6 bases and J by 6 bases, with 6 bases of the junction left unmatched. Written as DNA, the CDR3 is TGTGCCAGCAGCTTGGGACAGGGGGCCGGTCAGCCCCAGCATTTT. It is translated as CASSLGQGAGQPQHF.

This clonotype appeared many times. This rearrangement joins TRBV20-1 to TRBJ2-1; possibly TRBD2 for D (7 bases). Per the germline V gene, CDR1 is DFQATT and CDR2 is SNEGSKA (reference sequence). This CDR3 spans 13 amino acids. V was cut by 3 bases and J by 10 bases, with 16 bases left in between. CDR3: CSASGGGLFEQFF. CDR3 bases: TGCAGTGCTAGTGGCGGGGGCCTCTTCGAGCAGTTCTTC.

The table lists this clonotype with many counts. CDR3 nucleotides: TGTGCCAGCAGCCTAAACGGGGAAGATACGCAGTATTTT. This gives the protein CASSLNGEDTQYF. This chain connects TRBV7-2 to TRBJ2-3, with D tentatively TRBD2 (5 bases). V was shortened by 5 bases and J by 5 bases, with 11 bases between the two germline ends. CDR3 length: 13 amino acids. Germline CDR1 is SGHTA and CDR2 is FQGNSA.

This clonotype has just one count. A much larger clone lies one base from this, so it may be a read error. The chain recombines TRBV5-1 with TRBJ2-1, with D possibly matching TRBD1 (7 bases). The V and J ends lost 7 bases and 0 bases respectively, with 17 bases between them. Germline V CDR1 and CDR2: SGHRS, YFSETQ. The CDR3 runs to 16 residues. CDR3 sequence (DNA): TGCGCCAGCCTCCCAGGGGGGTGGAGCTCCTACAATGAGCAGTTCTTC. As protein: CASLPGGWSSYNEQFF.

This clonotype showed up many times. The genes are TRBV27 and TRBJ1-6, with TRBD1 matching over 9 bases. The CDR3 loop spans 14 amino acids. CDR1 and CDR2 (germline): MNHEY, SMNVEV (reference sequence). After removal of 6 bases from V and 7 bases from J, the junction contained 4 bases not matched to a gene. The CDR3 is CASRWTGENSPLHF. The DNA of the CDR3 is TGTGCCAGCAGGTGGACAGGGGAAAATTCACCCCTCCACTTT.

This clonotype was seen many times. The chain recombines TRBV25-1 with TRBJ2-6; D unclear. The CDR3 is 13 amino acids. Trimming removed 5 bases from V and 4 bases from J, with 6 bases in between. Per germline, CDR1 MGHDK and CDR2 SYGVNS. DNA of the CDR3: TGTGCCAGCAGTCAGGCGGGGGCCAACGTCCTGACTTTC. Translated: CASSQAGANVLTF. Filled out from reference TRBV25-1 and TRBJ2-6, the complete variable domain reads EADIYQTPRYLVIGTGKKITLECSQTMGHDKMYWYQQDPGMELHLIHYSYGVNSTEKGDLSSESTVSRIRTEHFPLTLESARPSHTSQYLCASSQAGANVLTFGAGSRLTVL.

On this clonotype itself: At one end, the junction sequence differs from germline, possibly due to a read error. The V and J genes are TRBV10-3 and TRBJ1-3; D call uncertain. From germline, CDR1 is ENHRY and CDR2 SYGVKD. This CDR3 region has 16 residues. CDR3: CAISESAGVSGKTIYF. The CDR3 DNA is TGTGCCATCAGTGAGTCGGCAGGTGTCTCTGGAAAAACCATATATTTT.

This clonotype has a single count. This chain connects TRBV5-1 to TRBJ2-7, with TRBD1 matching over 8 bases. CDR3 length equals 14 residues. J lost 8 bases, V lost 4 bases, and 11 bases had no gene match. CDR1 is SGHRS and CDR2 is YFSETQ in the germline V gene. The CDR3 region is CASSEPGQVGKQYF. The CDR3 nucleotides read TGCGCCAGCAGCGAGCCGGGACAGGTCGGTAAGCAGTACTTC.

The table lists this clonotype with many counts. The genes are TRBV11-2 and TRBJ1-2; D perhaps matches TRBD1 (5 bases). The V and J ends lost 6 bases and 5 bases respectively, with 25 bases between them. Per the germline V gene, CDR1 is SGHAT and CDR2 is FQNNGV. The CDR3 runs 17 residues. The CDR3 here is CASRPGLVGTDLYGYTF. CDR3 coding DNA: TGTGCCAGCAGGCCAGGCCTCGTCGGGACGGATCTTTATGGCTACACCTTC.

This clonotype showed up many times. The chain is built from TRBV5-8 and TRBJ2-5; tentatively, D is TRBD2 (5 bases). V lost 5 bases to trimming and J lost 4 bases, with 9 bases between them. Germline V gene sequence: CDR1 SGHTS, CDR2 YDEGEE. The CDR3 totals 12 residues. This chain's CDR3 is CASRGSLETQYF. The CDR3 DNA is TGTGCCAGCAGGGGGAGTTTAGAGACCCAGTACTTC.

The sample holds many counts of this clonotype. The chain recombines TRBV7-2 with TRBJ2-3; D unclear. Trimming stripped 5 bases from V and 3 bases from J, with 18 bases between. This CDR3 comprises 16 residues. Germline CDR1 reads SGHTA; CDR2 reads FQGNSA. The chain's CDR3 is CASSPLRSSRTDTQYF. For the CDR3, the DNA is TGTGCCAGCAGCCCCCTTCGCTCTTCTCGAACAGATACGCAGTATTTT.

This clonotype occurred many times. The V call is TRBV7-2, the J call TRBJ1-1; D remains unclear. Trimming stripped 2 bases from V and 3 bases from J, with 10 bases between. The CDR3 is made up of 14 amino acids. In germline, CDR1 is SGHTA, CDR2 FQGNSA. CDR3 nucleotides: TGTGCCAGCAGCTTAACCGGGAAGGACACTGAAGCTTTCTTT. Translating gives CASSLTGKDTEAFF.

This clonotype was seen repeatedly, ten times or more. V usage is TRBV20-1 and J usage is TRBJ1-5; D gene uncertain. The V end was cut by 3 bases, the J end by 0 bases, with 9 bases between. Germline lookup yields CDR1 DFQATT and CDR2 SNEGSKA (reference sequence). This CDR3 is 14 amino acids long. The CDR3 protein is CSARVAVSNQPQHF. CDR3 nucleotide sequence: TGCAGTGCTAGGGTAGCAGTTAGCAATCAGCCCCAGCATTTT.

This clonotype was observed at least ten times. The chain couples TRBV27 to TRBJ2-6; a weak D match, TRBD2 (5 bases). The germline gives CDR1 MNHEY, CDR2 SMNVEV (reference sequence). V lost 7 bases and J lost 4, with 17 bases in between. The CDR3 sequence is 16 residues long. The CDR3 DNA sequence: TGTGCCAGCACCCTAGCATTGGGTGAGGGGGCCAACGTCCTGACTTTC. This sequence encodes CASTLALGEGANVLTF. Variable domain in full (rest from reference TRBV27 and TRBJ2-6): EAQVTQNPRYLITVTGKKLTVTCSQNMNHEYMSWYRQDPGLGLRQIYYSMNVEVTDKGDVPEGYKVSRKEKRNFPLILESPSPNQTSLYFCASTLALGEGANVLTFGAGSRLTVL.

The chain carries TRBV19 and TRBJ1-2; no reliable D call. Trimming shortened V by 5 bases and J by 4 bases, and 11 bases separated the two germline ends. The CDR3 runs to 13 residues. Per the germline V gene, CDR1 is LNHDA and CDR2 is SQIVND (reference sequence). The CDR3 sequence: CASSPAGSYGYTF. CDR3 bases: TGTGCCAGTAGTCCGGCGGGAAGCTATGGCTACACCTTC. The complete variable domain, with remaining parts taken from reference TRBV19 and TRBJ1-2, reads DGGITQSPKYLFRKEGQNVTLSCEQNLNHDAMYWYRQDPGQGLRLIYYSQIVNDFQKGDIAEGYSVSREKKESFPLTVTSAQKNPTAFYLCASSPAGSYGYTFGSGTRLTVV.

The rearrangement uses TRBV19 and TRBJ1-4, with D perhaps TRBD1 (5 bases). Looked up from germline, CDR1 is LNHDA and CDR2 is SQIVND (reference sequence). Trimming removed 10 bases at V and 7 bases at J, with 13 bases between. The CDR3 is 12 residues long. CDR3 loop: CATQGAREKLFF. CDR3 coding DNA: TGTGCCACCCAAGGGGCGCGTGAAAAACTGTTTTTT.

This clonotype has ten or more counts. The CDR3 bases are TGTGCCAGCAGTTTATCCCAGGGTTTATATTCCTACGAGCAGTACTTC. Amino acids: CASSLSQGLYSYEQYF. The chain has TRBV27 and TRBJ2-7; a possible D gene is TRBD1 (5 bases). Germline CDR1 is MNHEY and CDR2 is SMNVEV (reference sequence). Trimming pared 0 bases from V and 1 base from J, leaving 13 bases between. The CDR3 is 16 amino acids.

This clonotype was detected many times. This chain joins TRBV3-1 and TRBJ2-4, with D perhaps matching TRBD2 (6 bases). Trimming left V 5 bases short and J 9 bases short, with 14 bases between. Germline V gene lookup returns CDR1 LGHDT and CDR2 YNNKEL (reference sequence). This CDR3 comprises 13 residues. The CDR3 loop reads CASSALQGGIQYF. Here the CDR3 DNA reads TGTGCCAGCAGCGCCCTCCAGGGAGGCATTCAGTACTTC. The whole variable domain, filled in from reference TRBV3-1 and TRBJ2-4, reads DTAVSQTPKYLVTQMGNDKSIKCEQNLGHDTMYWYKQDSKKFLKIMFSYNNKELIINETVPNRFSPKSPDKAHLNLHINSLELGDSAVYFCASSALQGGIQYFGAGTRLSVL.

This clonotype occurred many times. V gene TRBV12-5 combines with J gene TRBJ1-4, with a possible D match to TRBD1 (5 bases). The germline gives CDR1 LGHNT, CDR2 FRNRAP. The CDR3 totals 15 residues. V was shortened by 0 bases and J by 10 bases, with 15 bases between the two germline ends. The CDR3 sequence: CASGLVPGKGGKLFF. CDR3 bases: TGTGCTAGTGGTTTGGTACCAGGGAAGGGAGGAAAACTGTTTTTT.